Presented here are 22 T cell receptor beta chains from one specimen sequenced in a study of T cell responses to AZD1222 COVID-19 vaccine. Method: immunoSEQ multiplex PCR; TCRdb's copy keeps in-frame clones and lacks some. The sample shows fewer than 150,000 clones, 84% of them seen only once. Sample: peripheral blood, taken on day 0 of AZD1222 vaccination. These receptor sequences come from an adult in good health.

The CDR3 DNA sequence: TGTGCCAGCTCACCAGCCCCCCCCGTGAACACTGAAGCTTTCTTT. This gives the protein CASSPAPPVNTEAFF. V and J are TRBV18 and TRBJ1-1; D is undetermined. In germline, CDR1 is KGHSH, CDR2 LQKENI. The CDR3 totals 15 residues. Trimming shortened V by 2 bases and J by 0 bases, and 10 bases separated the two germline ends.

The sample holds one count of this clone. The genes are TRBV3-1 (or the pseudogene TRBV3-2) and TRBJ1-6; 8 bases are shared with TRBD1. Looked up from germline, CDR1 is LGHDT and CDR2 is YNNKEL (reference sequence). The CDR3 consists of 15 residues. With 0 bases clipped from V and 11 bases from J, the junction kept 6 bases outside the gene matches. CDR3 DNA sequence: TGTGCCAGCAGCCAAGAGGACAGGGACCTTACACCCCTCCACTTT. It specifies CASSQEDRDLTPLHF.

This clone was found once. This chain uses TRBV3-1 (or the pseudogene TRBV3-2) with TRBJ1-5, with D perhaps matching TRBD1 (5 bases). From germline, CDR1 is LGHDT and CDR2 YNNKEL (reference sequence). Trimming removed 4 bases at V and 7 bases at J, with 11 bases between. The CDR3 loop spans 13 amino acids. The CDR3 loop reads CASSLQGGQPQHF. CDR3 DNA sequence: TGTGCCAGCAGCCTTCAGGGAGGGCAGCCCCAGCATTTT.

J is TRBJ2-1 and V is TRBV6-2 or TRBV6-3, with TRBD2 identical over 15 bases. Losses at the gene ends were 6 bases for V and 4 bases for J; bases not matched to a gene: 7. CDR1 MNHEY and CDR2 SVGEGT come from the germline V gene. The CDR3 runs to 17 residues. The CDR3 region is CASSGLAGGWWYNEQFF. The CDR3 bases are TGTGCCAGCAGCGGACTAGCGGGGGGGTGGTGGTACAATGAGCAGTTCTTC.

V gene TRBV5-8 combines with J gene TRBJ1-5, with TRBD1 matching 9 bases. The V gene's germline CDR1 is SGHTS and CDR2 YDEGEE. Unmatched junction bases numbered 13, after V lost 0 bases and J lost 6 bases. The CDR3 runs 18 residues. The CDR3 DNA sequence: TGTGCCAGCAGCTTGGGGGACAGGGTGGGCGGAAGCCTTCAGCCCCAGCATTTT. Amino acid sequence: CASSLGDRVGGSLQPQHF.

This chain uses TRBV2 with TRBJ1-6; no reliable D call. V was cut by 3 bases and J by 12 bases, with 9 bases left in between. The germline CDR1 and CDR2 sequences are SNHLY and FYNNEI. This CDR3 contains 12 residues. Written as DNA, the CDR3 is TGTGCCAGCAGTGATGAAGGAGGACCCCTCCACTTT. Protein sequence: CASSDEGGPLHF.

This rearrangement joins TRBV28 to TRBJ1-2; D not resolved. V was trimmed by 3 bases and J by 8 bases, leaving 10 bases between them. Germline V gives CDR1 MDHEN, CDR2 SYDVKM. The CDR3 has 12 residues. CDR3 sequence (DNA): TGTGCCAGCAGTTTGTTCAGAGAAGGCTACACCTTC. It translates to CASSLFREGYTF.

As to this clone: Other DNA sequences in the sample encode the same CDR3. V gene TRBV24-1 combines with J gene TRBJ1-5; D may be TRBD1 (6 bases). Trimming stripped 5 bases from V and 1 base from J, with 8 bases between. There are 14 residues in the CDR3. The germline V gene encodes CDR1 KGHDR and CDR2 SFDVKD. CDR3 sequence reads: CATSGRGSNQPQHF. The CDR3, as DNA: TGTGCCACCAGTGGGAGGGGGAGCAATCAGCCCCAGCATTTT.

The V and J genes are TRBV11-1 and TRBJ1-2, with 7 nucleotides matching TRBD1. The V gene's germline CDR1 is SGHAT and CDR2 FQDESV (reference sequence). The CDR3 has 14 residues. With V trimmed by 0 bases and J by 3 bases, 1 base remained unmatched. Written as DNA, the CDR3 is TGTGCCAGCAGCTTAGCAACAGGGGACTATGGCTACACCTTC. It translates to CASSLATGDYGYTF.

The chain couples TRBV13 to TRBJ1-1; the D gene is possibly TRBD1 (6 bases). The CDR3 has 18 residues. Deletions cut 4 bases from V and 0 bases from J, with 21 bases between. The germline V gene encodes CDR1 PRHDT and CDR2 FYEKMQ (reference sequence). As DNA, the CDR3 is TGTGCCAGCAGCTCTAGGCCCTCGGGGGGCGTTATGAACACTGAAGCTTTCTTT. This codes for CASSSRPSGGVMNTEAFF.

The V call is TRBV7-3, the J call TRBJ2-1, with D maybe TRBD1 (6 bases). Germline loops: CDR1 SGHTA, CDR2 FQGTGA. This CDR3 has 13 amino acids. V was pared by 1 base and J by 13 bases, with 14 bases between. This chain's CDR3 is CASSLKAPGVQFF. CDR3 in DNA: TGTGCCAGCAGCTTAAAAGCCCCAGGGGTACAGTTCTTC.

This chain links TRBV9 with TRBJ2-3; possibly TRBD1 for D (6 bases). The V end was cut by 0 bases, the J end by 0 bases, with 14 bases between. The germline gives CDR1 SGDLS, CDR2 YYNGEE. The CDR3 has 17 residues. CDR3 in amino acids: CASSVANRATSTDTQYF. Written as DNA, the CDR3 is TGTGCCAGCAGCGTAGCAAACAGGGCTACTAGCACAGATACGCAGTATTTT. Using reference TRBV9 and TRBJ2-3 for the parts outside the CDR3, the full variable domain is DSGVTQTPKHLITATGQRVTLRCSPRSGDLSVYWYQQSLDQGLQFLIQYYNGEERAKGNILERFSAQQFPDLHSELNLSSLELGDSALYFCASSVANRATSTDTQYFGPGTRLTVL.

The gene calls are TRBV28 and TRBJ2-7; D tentatively fits TRBD1 or TRBD2 (5 bases each). The CDR3 extends over 14 amino acids. Germline lookup yields CDR1 MDHEN and CDR2 SYDVKM. The V end was cut by 6 bases, the J end by 0 bases, with 12 bases between. The CDR3 nucleotides read TGTGCCAGCAGGGTAGGGGAGAGCTCCTACGAGCAGTACTTC. Its protein product is CASRVGESSYEQYF.

This clone was recorded only once. V is TRBV6-5 and J is TRBJ1-2; D gene ambiguous. CDR3 size: 14 residues. Trimming removed 0 bases at V and 4 bases at J, with 9 bases between. CDR1 and CDR2 from the germline V gene are MNHEY and SVGAGI. The CDR3 bases are TGTGCCAGCAGTTACTCCGGCCTGAGCTATGGCTACACCTTC. Its protein product is CASSYSGLSYGYTF.

The chain recombines TRBV6-1 with TRBJ1-2, with a possible D match to TRBD1 (5 bases). The germline V and J ends were trimmed by 5 bases and 0 bases, with 13 bases remaining between them. This CDR3 region has 15 residues. Looked up from germline, CDR1 is MNHNS and CDR2 is SASEGT. The CDR3 DNA sequence: TGTGCCAGCAGTCCCACACAGGTCTCTAACTATGGCTACACCTTC. Its translation is CASSPTQVSNYGYTF.

CDR3 bases: TGTGCCAGCAGTTTAAGAGCTACGGGTGGAGGGAACACTGAAGCTTTCTTT. Amino acids: CASSLRATGGGNTEAFF. This chain connects TRBV27 to TRBJ1-1; D is ambiguous. The CDR3 length is 17 residues. CDR1 and CDR2 (germline): MNHEY, SMNVEV (reference sequence). Trimming cost V 2 bases and J 1 base, with 17 bases left between them.

This clone came up once. The chain carries TRBV5-1 and TRBJ2-3; 13 positions agree with TRBD2. This CDR3 has 16 amino acids. Trimming at V came to 3 bases and at J to 2 bases, leaving 3 bases not matched to a gene. Germline CDR1 reads SGHRS; CDR2 reads YFSETQ. The CDR3 region has the DNA TGCGCCAGCAGCTCGACTAGCGGGGGGCCCACAGATACGCAGTATTTT. It is translated as CASSSTSGGPTDTQYF.

V and J are TRBV28 and TRBJ1-4; 8 positions agree with TRBD1. This CDR3 has 14 residues. From germline, CDR1 is MDHEN and CDR2 SYDVKM. V trimming: 7 bases; J trimming: 7 bases; junction bases outside the gene matches: 8. The CDR3 nucleotides read TGTGCCAGCAAAAGGACAGGGAGGGGTGAAAAACTGTTTTTT. Translation: CASKRTGRGEKLFF.

V is TRBV27 and J is TRBJ1-5; D is unclear. This CDR3 contains 14 residues. The V gene lost 5 bases and the J gene lost 0 bases, with 8 bases spanning the gap. Germline lookup yields CDR1 MNHEY and CDR2 SMNVEV (reference sequence). DNA of the CDR3: TGTGCCAGCAGTCCCCTCGGTAGCAATCAGCCCCAGCATTTT. It encodes CASSPLGSNQPQHF.

The gene calls are TRBV5-1 and TRBJ1-3; D might be TRBD1 (6 bases). Trimming took 1 base from V and 2 from J, leaving 7 bases between them. The germline V gene encodes CDR1 SGHRS and CDR2 YFSETQ. The CDR3 has 14 amino acids. The CDR3 coding sequence is TGCGCCAGCAGCTTGCCAGGGGCTGGAAACACCATATATTTT. Translated, it gives CASSLPGAGNTIYF.

The chain couples TRBV7-8 to TRBJ2-4; TRBD1 aligns across 9 bases. Trimming at V came to 4 bases and at J to 9 bases, leaving 13 bases not matched to a gene. The CDR3 totals 16 residues. Germline CDR1 and CDR2: SGHVS and FQNEAQ. CDR3 sequence: CASSSQTPGQGGIQYF. For the CDR3, the DNA is TGTGCCAGCAGCTCACAAACTCCGGGACAGGGAGGCATTCAGTACTTC.

This clone was picked up one time. This chain connects TRBV9 to TRBJ2-3; D possibly corresponds to TRBD2 (5 bases). The CDR3 sequence is 15 residues long. The germline V gene encodes CDR1 SGDLS and CDR2 YYNGEE. V was trimmed by 0 bases and J by 2 bases, leaving 10 bases between them. CDR3 DNA: TGTGCCAGCAGCGTAGTCGCGGGCCTCACAGATACGCAGTATTTT. Protein: CASSVVAGLTDTQYF.